This TCR beta chain was retrieved from a study of hypomethylating agent response in myelodysplastic syndrome. Details on this clone: Its antigen is currently unknown.

Study-wide points: More novel clonotypes appeared in responders; more contracted clonotypes appeared in non-responders after treatment.

Clones were sequenced by immunoSEQ multiplex PCR, and TCRdb holds only the in-frame ones, with some missing. The sample consists of 6,000 to 8,000 clones, about four fifths of them appearing once. The CDR3 loop spans 15 amino acids. Germline V gives CDR1 LGHNA, CDR2 YSLEER. Trimming removed 4 bases from V and 0 bases from J; junction bases left unmatched: 4. The sequence was collected from a human donor with myelodysplastic syndrome. Sample: bone marrow, taken before or after starting hypomethylating agent treatment for myelodysplastic syndrome (not recorded which). The chain employs TRBV4-3 and TRBJ2-7, with 9 bases aligning to TRBD1. CDR3 residues: CASSLYRGLSYEQYF. The DNA of the CDR3 is TGCGCCAGCAGCCTATACAGGGGGCTCTCCTACGAGCAGTACTTC.